The 32 T cell receptor beta chains below come from one sample, sequenced in a study of T cell responses to AZD1222 COVID-19 vaccine. Using immunoSEQ multiplex PCR, the repertoire was profiled, and TCRdb retains in-frame clones only, with some absent. In the table there are about 150,000 clones, around 88% of which are singletons. Sequences were derived from peripheral blood, sampled on day 0 of MenACWY control vaccination. The receptors here all came from an adult in good health.

V usage is TRBV3-1 (or the pseudogene TRBV3-2) and J usage is TRBJ1-5, with a weak D call TRBD1 (6 bases). Germline V gives CDR1 LGHDT, CDR2 YNNKEL (reference sequence). V was shortened by 1 base and J by 0 bases, with 13 bases between the two germline ends. The CDR3 has 17 amino acids. The CDR3 sequence is CASSQGRGAYSNQPQHF. In DNA, the CDR3 is TGTGCCAGCAGCCAAGGCAGGGGAGCTTATAGCAATCAGCCCCAGCATTTT.

The chain has TRBV7-8 and TRBJ1-4, with TRBD1 as a possible D gene (5 bases). The CDR3 is 15 residues long. CDR1 is SGHVS and CDR2 is FQNEAQ in the germline V gene. V gave up 5 bases and J gave up 4 bases, with 14 bases separating them. CDR3 residues: CASSRSGRGNEKLFF. In DNA form, the CDR3 reads TGTGCCAGCAGCCGTTCAGGGCGTGGTAATGAAAAACTGTTTTTT. The variable domain in full, with the rest retrieved from reference TRBV7-8 and TRBJ1-4, is GAGVSQSPRYKVAKRGQDVALRCDPISGHVSLFWYQQALGQGPEFLTYFQNEAQLDKSGLPSDRFFAERPEGSVSTLKIQRTQQEDSAVYLCASSRSGRGNEKLFFGSGTQLSVL.

This clone has a handful of counts. The chain links TRBV15 to TRBJ1-5; D possibly corresponds to TRBD1 (5 bases). Trimming pared 4 bases from V and 5 bases from J, leaving 12 bases between. The CDR3 length is 14 residues. The germline gives CDR1 LNHNV, CDR2 YYDKDF (reference sequence). The CDR3 DNA is TGTGCCACCAGCACCTCAGGGCCACATCAGCCCCAGCATTTT. This codes for CATSTSGPHQPQHF.

This clone has a single count. The chain carries TRBV5-1 and TRBJ2-7, with D possibly matching TRBD1 (5 bases). V lost 0 bases and J 5 bases, leaving 12 bases between the germline ends. Germline V CDR1 and CDR2: SGHRS, YFSETQ. CDR3 length equals 14 residues. CDR3 nucleotides: TGCGCCAGCAGCTTGGAGCTAGGGGTCGACGAGCAGTACTTC. Translating it yields CASSLELGVDEQYF.

The rearrangement uses TRBV4-3 and TRBJ1-2; TRBD1 is a possible D gene (5 bases). V was trimmed by 0 bases and J by 7 bases, leaving 9 bases between them. This CDR3 has 13 residues. Germline lookup yields CDR1 LGHNA and CDR2 YSLEER. CDR3 DNA: TGCGCCAGCAGCCAAGACAGGGACGGTGGCTACACCTTC. This gives the protein CASSQDRDGGYTF.

This clone was observed a few times. The CDR3 sequence: CATSDSQPQHF. For the CDR3, the DNA is TGTGCCACCAGTGATTCTCAGCCCCAGCATTTT. The V gene is TRBV24-1, the J gene TRBJ1-5; D unclear. Germline loops: CDR1 KGHDR, CDR2 SFDVKD. CDR3 size: 11 residues. Trimming pared 2 bases from V and 6 bases from J, leaving 1 base between.

The chain is built from TRBV30 and TRBJ2-2; 7 bases are shared with TRBD1. J was trimmed by 7 bases and V by 1 base; bases with no gene match: 6. The CDR3 length is 14 residues. Per the germline V gene, CDR1 is GTSNPN and CDR2 is SVGIG (reference sequence). The CDR3 region has the DNA TGTGCCTGGAGTGGACAGGGTGCGGGCGGGGAGCTGTTTTTT. Translating it yields CAWSGQGAGGELFF.

This chain connects TRBV6-5 to TRBJ1-3; weak D call: TRBD1 (5 bases). Germline-derived CDR1 and CDR2 are MNHEY and SVGAGI. CDR3 length: 14 residues. Between the trimmed V and J ends, which lost 6 bases and 2 bases, there was a span of 11 bases. The CDR3 sequence: CASSQTGAGNTIYF. DNA of the CDR3: TGTGCCAGCAGCCAGACGGGGGCTGGAAACACCATATATTTT.

The gene calls are TRBV7-9 and TRBJ1-2, with a weak D call TRBD1 (6 bases). V lost 5 bases to trimming and J lost 4 bases, with 20 bases between them. The length of the CDR3 is 16 residues. CDR1 is SEHNR and CDR2 is FQNEAQ in the germline V gene (reference sequence). The CDR3 loop is CASSRIKGDQGYGYTF. The CDR3 DNA follows: TGTGCCAGCAGCCGAATTAAGGGGGATCAGGGCTATGGCTACACCTTC.

The chain recombines TRBV6-5 with TRBJ2-2; weak D call: TRBD1 (6 bases). CDR3 size: 14 residues. V lost 7 bases and J lost 3, with 12 bases in between. CDR1 and CDR2 from the germline V gene are MNHEY and SVGAGI. CDR3 region: CASKWGPDTGELFF. CDR3 nucleotide sequence: TGTGCCAGCAAGTGGGGGCCGGACACCGGGGAGCTGTTTTTT.

CDR3 sequence reads: CASSRISGNTIYF. In nucleotides, the CDR3 is TGTGCCAGTAGCAGGATCTCTGGAAACACCATATATTTT. The J gene is TRBJ1-3, the V gene TRBV19; unclear D gene. Trimming shortened V by 6 bases and J by 0 bases, and 6 bases separated the two germline ends. CDR3 length: 13 residues. Germline V lookup: CDR1 LNHDA, CDR2 SQIVND (reference sequence).

The chain recombines TRBV7-8 with TRBJ2-5, with TRBD2 matching over 7 bases. Losses at the gene ends were 1 base for V and 4 bases for J; bases not matched to a gene: 12. Germline loops: CDR1 SGHVS, CDR2 FQNEAQ. The CDR3 is made up of 17 amino acids. The CDR3 bases are TGTGCCAGCAGCTTAGGGCCCTCCCCGGGACTACTAGAGACCCAGTACTTC. Its translation is CASSLGPSPGLLETQYF.

The chain links TRBV5-1 to TRBJ2-7; D remains ambiguous. This CDR3 contains 13 residues. Germline lookup yields CDR1 SGHRS and CDR2 YFSETQ. Trimming removed 0 bases at V and 7 bases at J, with 11 bases between. The CDR3 reads CASSLDRGREQYF. The CDR3 nucleotides read TGCGCCAGCAGCTTGGATCGAGGCCGGGAGCAGTACTTC.

The CDR3 loop reads CASRLTGENYGYTF. The CDR3 DNA is TGTGCCAGCAGGCTGACAGGGGAGAACTATGGCTACACCTTC. The chain employs TRBV5-6 and TRBJ1-2; 8 nucleotides match TRBD1. Germline loops: CDR1 SGHDT, CDR2 YYEEEE. The CDR3 has 14 residues. The trim removed 5 bases at V and 2 bases at J, leaving 5 bases unmatched.

Only one count was recorded for this clone. This sequence joins TRBV11-1 and TRBJ2-3; D might be TRBD2 (6 bases). Trimming stripped 1 base from V and 2 bases from J, with 13 bases between. The CDR3 length is 16 residues. CDR1 and CDR2 (germline): SGHAT, FQDESV (reference sequence). CDR3 nucleotide sequence: TGTGCCAGCAGCTTAGGTATTAGCGGTCTCACAGATACGCAGTATTTT. Translated, it gives CASSLGISGLTDTQYF.

In DNA, the CDR3 is TGTGCCAGCAGCTTGGTTGGCAGGGCTCAGCCCCAGCATTTT. Residues: CASSLVGRAQPQHF. The chain recombines TRBV5-6 with TRBJ1-5, with D possibly being TRBD1 (5 bases). Germline lookup yields CDR1 SGHDT and CDR2 YYEEEE. Trimming shortened V by 0 bases and J by 6 bases, and 10 bases separated the two germline ends. The CDR3 loop spans 14 amino acids.

CDR3 in DNA: TGTGCCAGCAGCCCACAGGGAAATGAAAAACTGTTTTTT. Protein: CASSPQGNEKLFF. The rearrangement joins TRBV7-9 to TRBJ1-4, with D tentatively TRBD1 (6 bases). CDR1 SEHNR and CDR2 FQNEAQ come from the germline V gene (reference sequence). V lost 5 bases and J lost 5, with 9 bases in between. The CDR3 has 13 residues.

A remark on this clone: The identical CDR3 is also encoded by other nucleotide sequences in the sample. The V call is TRBV29-1, the J call TRBJ2-5, with D unclear. This CDR3 comprises 11 residues. V lost 4 bases, J lost 1 base, and 4 bases lay in between. CDR1 and CDR2 from the germline V gene are SQVTM and ANQGSEA. The CDR3 sequence: CSVGPQETQYF. The DNA for the CDR3 is TGCAGCGTTGGGCCCCAAGAGACCCAGTACTTC.

V gene TRBV18 combines with J gene TRBJ2-7; a weak D match, TRBD1 (6 bases). The CDR3 consists of 15 residues. CDR1 is KGHSH and CDR2 is LQKENI in the germline V gene. V lost 5 bases and J 2 bases, leaving 16 bases between the germline ends. CDR3 sequence: CASSLQGRSPYEQYF. The CDR3 nucleotides read TGTGCCAGCTCATTACAGGGAAGGAGCCCCTACGAGCAGTACTTC.

This clone was observed a few times. The rearrangement uses TRBV19 and TRBJ2-3; D not resolved. Per the germline V gene, CDR1 is LNHDA and CDR2 is SQIVND (reference sequence). The CDR3 has 12 residues. Trimming removed 4 bases from V and 2 bases from J, with 4 bases in between. CDR3 protein: CASSTNTDTQYF. CDR3 bases: TGTGCCAGTAGTACCAACACAGATACGCAGTATTTT. Using reference TRBV19 and TRBJ2-3 for the parts outside the CDR3, the full variable domain is DGGITQSPKYLFRKEGQNVTLSCEQNLNHDAMYWYRQDPGQGLRLIYYSQIVNDFQKGDIAEGYSVSREKKESFPLTVTSAQKNPTAFYLCASSTNTDTQYFGPGTRLTVL.

The J gene is TRBJ1-4, the V gene TRBV11-3, with 8 bases that match TRBD1. The CDR3 runs to 13 residues. Germline V CDR1 and CDR2: SGHNT, YENEEA. V lost 4 bases to trimming and J lost 8 bases; unmatched junction nucleotides: 3. CDR3 DNA: TGTGCCAGCAGCTCATACAGGGGGGAAAAACTGTTTTTT. This translates into CASSSYRGEKLFF.

The table lists this clone with a count of one. The chain couples TRBV6-2 or TRBV6-3 to TRBJ1-1, with no clear D. Germline V CDR1 and CDR2: MNHEY, SVGEGT. The CDR3 runs 14 residues. V dropped 6 bases and J dropped 1 base, with 12 bases sitting between them. The CDR3, as DNA: TGTGCCAGCAGGTACGGTGGGGAGAACACTGAAGCTTTCTTT. Its protein is CASRYGGENTEAFF.

This clone appeared once. This chain links TRBV13 with TRBJ2-2, with 8 bases matching TRBD2. The germline V gene encodes CDR1 PRHDT and CDR2 FYEKMQ (reference sequence). The CDR3 is 17 residues long. V lost 1 base to trimming and J lost 6 bases; unmatched junction nucleotides: 10. For the CDR3, the DNA is TGTGCCAGCAGCTTAGCCTCTCACACTAGCGGTGCCGGGGAGCTGTTTTTT. Translating gives CASSLASHTSGAGELFF.

In DNA form, the CDR3 reads TGTGCCAGCAGCTTACAGGGGGGAGGCTATGGCTACACCTTC. Its translation is CASSLQGGGYGYTF. This rearrangement joins TRBV5-8 to TRBJ1-2, with 8 bases aligning to TRBD1. The V and J ends lost 2 bases and 4 bases, in that order; junction bases with no gene match: 4. The CDR3 runs 14 residues. Germline values: CDR1 SGHTS, CDR2 YDEGEE.

The V gene is TRBV30, the J gene TRBJ1-2; D is unclear. The CDR3 length is 13 residues. Germline V gene data show CDR1 as GTSNPN and CDR2 as SVGIG (reference sequence). V was cut by 3 bases and J by 1 base, with 9 bases left in between. The CDR3 reads CAWRPQDNYGYTF. The CDR3 bases are TGTGCCTGGAGACCTCAGGATAACTATGGCTACACCTTC.

The chain employs TRBV7-3 and TRBJ2-3; D may be TRBD2 (5 bases). Deletions cut 0 bases from V and 0 bases from J, with 10 bases between. CDR1 is SGHTA, CDR2 FQGTGA, per germline. This CDR3 region has 16 residues. The CDR3 DNA reads as TGTGCCAGCAGCTTAACCCCCGGGGTTAGCACAGATACGCAGTATTTT. Protein product: CASSLTPGVSTDTQYF. The entire variable domain, with the rest obtained from reference TRBV7-3 and TRBJ2-3, is as follows: GAGVSQTPSNKVTEKGKYVELRCDPISGHTALYWYRQSLGQGPEFLIYFQGTGAADDSGLPNDRFFAVRPEGSVSTLKIQRTERGDSAVYLCASSLTPGVSTDTQYFGPGTRLTVL.

The chain has TRBV7-9 and TRBJ2-1, with a weak D call TRBD1 (6 bases). Trimming pared 4 bases from V and 9 bases from J, leaving 10 bases between. This CDR3 is 12 amino acids long. Germline V gene lookup returns CDR1 SEHNR and CDR2 FQNEAQ (reference sequence). The CDR3 reads CASSYRAIEQFF. CDR3 in DNA: TGTGCCAGCAGCTACAGGGCGATTGAGCAGTTCTTC. The whole variable domain, filled in from reference TRBV7-9 and TRBJ2-1, reads DTGVSQNPRHKITKRGQNVTFRCDPISEHNRLYWYRQTLGQGPEFLTYFQNEAQLEKSRLLSDRFSAERPKGSFSTLEIQRTEQGDSAMYLCASSYRAIEQFFGPGTRLTVL.

The chain couples TRBV27 to TRBJ1-2; maybe TRBD1 (6 bases). V lost 5 bases, J lost 4 bases, and 23 bases lay in between. This CDR3 has 17 amino acids. The germline gives CDR1 MNHEY, CDR2 SMNVEV (reference sequence). The CDR3 is CASSVRDNGVLSYGYTF. CDR3 bases: TGTGCCAGCAGTGTCCGGGACAACGGCGTCCTAAGCTATGGCTACACCTTC.

The chain combines TRBV4-3 with TRBJ1-4; D call uncertain. Germline CDR1 is LGHNA and CDR2 is YSLEER. The CDR3 runs to 15 residues. The germline V and J ends were trimmed by 1 base and 8 bases, with 14 bases remaining between them. The CDR3 region has the DNA TGCGCCAGCAGCCAAGCCATTCGACTAGACGAAAAACTGTTTTTT. Protein product: CASSQAIRLDEKLFF.

The J gene is TRBJ1-5, the V gene TRBV20-1, with D uncertain. CDR3 size: 18 residues. V was clipped by 4 bases and J by 4 bases, with 26 bases between them. Looked up from germline, CDR1 is DFQATT and CDR2 is SNEGSKA (reference sequence). The CDR3 region is CSAIDYKKGGDRNQPQHF. CDR3 sequence (DNA): TGCAGTGCTATTGACTATAAAAAAGGTGGGGATCGAAATCAGCCCCAGCATTTT.

This sequence joins TRBV5-4 and TRBJ1-1; D uncertain. V lost 2 bases, J lost 1 base, and 12 bases lay in between. Germline loops: CDR1 SGHNT, CDR2 YYREEE (reference sequence). This CDR3 has 15 amino acids. The DNA of the CDR3 is TGTGCCAGCAGCTTACCAGCCGTCGGGAACACTGAAGCTTTCTTT. Protein product: CASSLPAVGNTEAFF. The full variable domain, in which reference TRBV5-4 and TRBJ1-1 provide the parts outside the CDR3, is ETGVTQSPTHLIKTRGQQVTLRCSSQSGHNTVSWYQQALGQGPQFIFQYYREEENGRGNFPPRFSGLQFPNYSSELNVNALELDDSALYLCASSLPAVGNTEAFFGQGTRLTVV.

The J gene is TRBJ1-1, the V gene TRBV21-1. TRBV21-1 is reported as a pseudogene. This CDR3 has 15 residues. The CDR3 coding sequence is TGTGCCAGCAGCAAAGTATCTACGGGCAACGCTGAAGCTTTCTTT. Its protein product is CASSKVSTGNAEAFF.